Each of the 11 T cell receptor beta chains below was sequenced from the same sample in a study of blood T cells in healthy people across ages. A second PCR of 7 to 11 cycles used a sample-barcoded 5' primer and a J-beta primer mix. TCRdb processed the 5' RACE reads anew with MiXCR; each CDR3 protein has one entry. The sample lists 1.5 million to 1.9 million distinct CDR3 sequences; approximately 42% were seen once. The sample taken for sequencing was blood. The receptors here all came from a woman aged 18 to 35 in good health.

This rearrangement joins TRBV11-2 to TRBJ2-2; D gene uncertain. Trimming pared 1 base from V and 4 bases from J, leaving 10 bases between. The CDR3 has 15 amino acids. CDR1 SGHAT and CDR2 FQNNGV come from the germline V gene. The CDR3 nucleotides read TGTGCCAGCAGCTTAGTGGTGCGAGGCACCGGGGAGCTGTTTTTT. This gives the protein CASSLVVRGTGELFF.

The CDR3 sequence: CASLRTGAYEQYF. CDR3 DNA sequence: TGTGCCAGCCTCCGGACGGGGGCCTACGAGCAGTACTTC. J is TRBJ2-7 and V is TRBV3-1, with TRBD2 as a possible D gene (6 bases). The germline V and J ends were trimmed by 8 bases and 2 bases, with 13 bases remaining between them. In germline, CDR1 is LGHDT, CDR2 YNNKEL (reference sequence). This CDR3 contains 13 residues.

The chain carries TRBV20-1 and TRBJ1-2, with D maybe TRBD1 (5 bases). This CDR3 has 13 residues. From germline, CDR1 is DFQATT and CDR2 SNEGSKA (reference sequence). V was trimmed by 3 bases and J by 4 bases, leaving 12 bases between them. CDR3 bases: TGCAGTGCTAGTGTACAGGAGGGCTATGGCTACACCTTC. Protein sequence: CSASVQEGYGYTF.

V usage is TRBV7-9 and J usage is TRBJ1-5, with D perhaps TRBD1 (5 bases). V lost 6 bases, J lost 4 bases, and 16 bases lay in between. CDR1 is SEHNR, CDR2 FQNEAQ, per germline (reference sequence). The CDR3 is made up of 15 amino acids. CDR3 amino acids: CASSDTRGENQPQHF. The CDR3 DNA sequence: TGTGCCAGCAGTGATACTCGGGGCGAAAATCAGCCCCAGCATTTT.

The chain carries TRBV7-2 and TRBJ1-2, with 9 bases matching TRBD1. Germline V CDR1 and CDR2: SGHTA, FQGNSA. The length of the CDR3 is 17 residues. Trimming took 5 bases from V and 5 from J; bases not matched to a gene: 15. This CDR3 reads CASSSSLLQGTGYGYTF. In DNA, the CDR3 is TGTGCCAGCAGCAGCAGCCTCCTTCAGGGGACAGGGTATGGCTACACCTTC.

This clonotype has more than one count but fewer than ten. V gene TRBV7-2 combines with J gene TRBJ2-1; possibly TRBD1 or TRBD2 for D (5 bases each). The J call may be incorrect, as the DNA end agrees better with TRBJ2-7. Germline V gene data show CDR1 as SGHTA and CDR2 as FQGNSA. The CDR3 has 15 amino acids. The CDR3 sequence is CASSSRDVSYNEQYF. CDR3 bases: TGTGCCAGCAGCTCCCGGGACGTATCCTACAATGAGCAGTACTTC.

This clonotype was found many times. The CDR3 is CASSVAGSTDTQYF. The CDR3, as DNA: TGTGCCAGCAGCGTAGCGGGGAGCACAGATACGCAGTATTTT. V and J are TRBV9 and TRBJ2-3; possibly TRBD2 for D (5 bases). The CDR3 is made up of 14 amino acids. Germline V lookup: CDR1 SGDLS, CDR2 YYNGEE. V dropped 0 bases and J dropped 0 bases, with 5 bases sitting between them.

The V gene is TRBV9, the J gene TRBJ2-7, with 7 bases lining up with TRBD1. Unmatched junction bases numbered 6, after V lost 1 base and J lost 5 bases. Germline CDR1 and CDR2: SGDLS and YYNGEE. The CDR3 is made up of 14 amino acids. As DNA, the CDR3 is TGTGCCAGCAGCGTACTAGACAGGGTGGACGAGCAGTACTTC. The encoded protein is CASSVLDRVDEQYF.

The chain has TRBV30 and TRBJ2-7, with 10 positions matching TRBD1. Trimming at V came to 2 bases and at J to 12 bases, leaving 10 bases not matched to a gene. Germline V lookup: CDR1 GTSNPN, CDR2 SVGIG (reference sequence). This CDR3 contains 13 residues. The CDR3 region has the DNA TGTGCCTGGAGTAGACAGGGGGCCGGGCGGTCGTACTTC. This gives the protein CAWSRQGAGRSYF.

The rearrangement joins TRBV9 to TRBJ2-1; 11 positions agree with TRBD2. The length of the CDR3 is 16 residues. Germline CDR1 SGDLS, CDR2 YYNGEE. Trimming took 4 bases from V and 4 from J; bases not matched to a gene: 7. As DNA, the CDR3 is TGTGCCAGCAGCCCCCAGGGACTAGCGGTTTACAATGAGCAGTTCTTC. Translated: CASSPQGLAVYNEQFF.

The V call is TRBV29-1, the J call TRBJ2-1, with 11 nucleotides matching TRBD2. The CDR3 runs 12 residues. Looked up from germline, CDR1 is SQVTM and CDR2 is ANQGSEA. This chain's CDR3 is CGEASGRNEQFF. DNA of the CDR3: TGCGGGGAGGCTAGCGGGAGGAATGAGCAGTTCTTC.